This T cell receptor beta chain was identified in a study of graft-versus-host responses after intestinal transplantation. Across the whole study: Multivisceral, liver-intestinal, or isolated intestinal grafts went to recipients. The whole recipient group had anti-thymocyte globulin induction followed by tacrolimus and steroids for around 3 years.

Libraries were prepared by immunoSEQ multiplex PCR; TCRdb keeps only in-frame clonotypes and omits some of them. The profile covers more than 65,000 clones, with around 92% appearing a single time and about 0.4% taken by the ten largest. General study findings and limits: Association was observed between peak circulating GvH clone levels and early post-transplant HvG declines. GvH clones appeared in recipient marrow, some first in ileum or blood.

Comment on this clone: Its antigen is currently unknown.

The receptor was isolated from a human donor who was the organ donor for an intestinal transplant. Material: unstimulated CD8+ T cells sorted from spleen or lymph node cells, obtained before transplant.

CDR3 bases: TGTGCCAGCAGTTTCAAGGGACAGGAGCTTCCAGATACGCAGTATTTT. Translated: CASSFKGQELPDTQYF. J is TRBJ2-3 and V is TRBV11-2; 8 bases agree with TRBD1. The CDR3 is made up of 16 amino acids. Germline CDR1 is SGHAT and CDR2 is FQNNGV. V lost 6 bases to trimming and J lost 4 bases; unmatched junction nucleotides: 12. Full variable domain (rest looked up from reference TRBV11-2 and TRBJ2-3): EAGVAQSPRYKIIEKRQSVAFWCNPISGHATLYWYQQILGQGPKLLIQFQNNGVVDDSQLPKDRFSAERLKGVDSTLKIQPAKLEDSAVYLCASSFKGQELPDTQYFGPGTRLTVL.